Listed here are 14 T cell receptor beta chains from one sample, sequenced in a study of cytotoxic CD8 clonotypes in ibrutinib-treated CLL. The data were produced by immunoSEQ multiplex PCR, yet TCRdb's version contains in-frame clones alone and is incomplete. The table shows around 42,000 clones, with 50% to 80% occurring only once. The sample consisted of PBMCs, taken after 24 months of ibrutinib treatment. The source of these receptors is a human donor with chronic lymphocytic leukemia.

This chain connects TRBV5-4 to TRBJ2-1; 7 bases fit TRBD2. This CDR3 spans 16 amino acids. Germline loops: CDR1 SGHNT, CDR2 YYREEE (reference sequence). The trim removed 3 bases at V and 5 bases at J, leaving 11 bases unmatched. The CDR3 here is CASSSQAGVGHNEQFF. The CDR3 nucleotides read TGTGCCAGCAGCTCCCAGGCGGGAGTGGGTCACAATGAGCAGTTCTTC.

The gene calls are TRBV7-9 and TRBJ2-3; tentative D call: TRBD2 (6 bases). Germline V gene data show CDR1 as SEHNR and CDR2 as FQNEAQ (reference sequence). The CDR3 runs 12 residues. The germline V and J ends were trimmed by 5 bases and 5 bases, with 8 bases remaining between them. The CDR3 region is CASSPGGDTQYF. CDR3 in DNA: TGTGCCAGCAGCCCCGGGGGAGATACGCAGTATTTT.

This clone has only a few counts. This chain joins TRBV27 and TRBJ2-1, with TRBD2 as a possible D gene (5 bases). With 10 bases removed from V and 0 bases from J, the gap between germline ends came to 13 bases. The CDR3 has 14 amino acids. CDR1 and CDR2 (germline): MNHEY, SMNVEV (reference sequence). The CDR3 region is CATNRESSYNEQFF. DNA for the CDR3: TGTGCCACTAACCGGGAAAGCTCCTACAATGAGCAGTTCTTC.

The J gene is TRBJ1-4, the V gene TRBV6-5; possible D gene TRBD1, 6 bases. The CDR3 is made up of 15 amino acids. Germline CDR1 and CDR2: MNHEY and SVGAGI. V lost 10 bases to trimming and J lost 10 bases, with 25 bases between them. The CDR3 spells CATSRMAGAPGKLFF. The CDR3 coding sequence is TGTGCCACCTCCCGGATGGCGGGGGCTCCTGGAAAACTGTTTTTT.

This clone was detected a few times. The rearrangement joins TRBV9 to TRBJ2-1; 8 bases match TRBD2. Germline CDR1 and CDR2: SGDLS and YYNGEE. Losses at the gene ends were 0 bases for V and 6 bases for J; bases not matched to a gene: 5. The CDR3 length is 15 residues. The CDR3 spells CASSVATGLVNEQFF. The CDR3 DNA sequence: TGTGCCAGCAGCGTAGCCACGGGACTAGTCAATGAGCAGTTCTTC.

V is TRBV10-2 and J is TRBJ1-1; D gene uncertain. The CDR3 has 13 residues. V was trimmed by 3 bases and J by 5 bases, leaving 10 bases between them. Looked up from germline, CDR1 is WSHSY and CDR2 is SAAADI. CDR3 sequence reads: CASSEKRVTEAFF. The CDR3 DNA reads as TGCGCCAGCAGTGAAAAGCGGGTAACTGAAGCTTTCTTT.

This sequence joins TRBV7-8 and TRBJ2-7; 8 bases fit TRBD2. V was pared by 1 base and J by 2 bases, with 4 bases of the junction left unmatched. Germline V gene sequence: CDR1 SGHVS, CDR2 FQNEAQ. This CDR3 region has 15 residues. CDR3 sequence reads: CASSLGAGGPYEQYF. The CDR3, as DNA: TGTGCCAGCAGCTTAGGGGCGGGAGGCCCCTACGAGCAGTACTTC.

Comment on this clone: At the DNA level, this CDR3 is encoded by other sequences in the same sample as well. The chain has TRBV28 and TRBJ2-7; TRBD2 might be the D (5 bases). This CDR3 has 12 amino acids. The V end lost 8 bases, the J end lost 2 bases, and 10 bases lay between the germline ends. The germline V gene encodes CDR1 MDHEN and CDR2 SYDVKM. Here the CDR3 reads CASVRGTYEQYF. The CDR3 DNA is TGTGCCAGCGTACGGGGAACCTACGAGCAGTACTTC.

The chain is built from TRBV7-3 and TRBJ2-7; D is ambiguous. V lost 5 bases, J lost 3 bases, and 11 bases lay in between. This CDR3 contains 13 residues. Germline CDR1 is SGHTA and CDR2 is FQGTGA. In nucleotides, the CDR3 is TGTGCCAGCAGCCCAAGTCCCAGCTACGAGCAGTACTTC. This codes for CASSPSPSYEQYF.

This chain uses TRBV7-9 with TRBJ1-6; 7 nucleotides align to TRBD1. V lost 1 base to trimming and J lost 8 bases; unmatched junction nucleotides: 8. The CDR3 length is 16 residues. In germline, CDR1 is SEHNR, CDR2 FQNEAQ (reference sequence). CDR3 nucleotides: TGTGCCAGCAGCTTAGGCGGACAGGAGGGTTATTCACCCCTCCACTTT. Residues: CASSLGGQEGYSPLHF.

The rearrangement joins TRBV19 to TRBJ1-1, with D unclear. Germline V CDR1 and CDR2: LNHDA, SQIVND (reference sequence). The V and J ends lost 3 bases and 0 bases respectively, with 8 bases between them. The CDR3 loop spans 14 amino acids. The CDR3 DNA follows: TGTGCCAGTAGTATGGCAGAAATGAACACTGAAGCTTTCTTT. Amino acid sequence: CASSMAEMNTEAFF.

This chain joins TRBV25-1 and TRBJ2-7; TRBD1 agrees at 7 bases. The V gene's germline CDR1 is MGHDK and CDR2 SYGVNS. With 4 bases clipped from V and 6 bases from J, the junction kept 15 bases outside the gene matches. This CDR3 has 16 residues. CDR3: CASSGTGVLGQGEQYF. The CDR3 nucleotides read TGTGCCAGCAGTGGTACAGGGGTATTGGGTCAGGGCGAGCAGTACTTC.

The table lists this clone with many counts. The chain combines TRBV19 with TRBJ1-5; D is undetermined. The CDR3 totals 15 residues. Germline V gene sequence: CDR1 LNHDA, CDR2 SQIVND (reference sequence). Trimming removed 7 bases at V and 1 base at J, with 14 bases between. The CDR3 DNA follows: TGTGCCAGTAAGTTGGCCTTGGCAAGCAATCAGCCCCAGCATTTT. Protein sequence: CASKLALASNQPQHF.

This clone was recorded once. The chain links TRBV29-1 to TRBJ1-3; D unclear. CDR3 size: 11 residues. In germline, CDR1 is SQVTM, CDR2 ANQGSEA. Trimming removed 7 bases from V and 4 bases from J, with 8 bases in between. The CDR3 bases are TGCAGCGCGTGGACGGGAAACACCATATATTTT. This translates into CSAWTGNTIYF.